Presented here are 29 T cell receptor beta chains from one specimen sequenced in a study of OX40 agonist ivuxolimab in advanced cancers. The method was immunoSEQ multiplex PCR; TCRdb's version includes in-frame clones alone and lacks a portion of them. Found here are around 80,000 clones, about four fifths of them singletons; the top ten hold approximately 0.44%. The specimen was CD4+ or CD8+ T cells sorted from blood, collected in a trial of the OX40 agonist ivuxolimab. All receptors come from an adult with an advanced solid tumor such as melanoma, head and neck, liver or kidney cancer.

The chain combines TRBV7-9 with TRBJ2-2, with D possibly matching TRBD2 (5 bases). Germline V gives CDR1 SEHNR, CDR2 FQNEAQ (reference sequence). The CDR3 loop spans 13 amino acids. With 5 bases removed from V and 5 bases from J, the gap between germline ends came to 9 bases. The DNA of the CDR3 is TGTGCCAGCAGCCCGACTAAAACCGGGGAGCTGTTTTTT. Translation: CASSPTKTGELFF.

This chain connects TRBV19 to TRBJ1-1; 7 bases agree with TRBD1. The CDR3 is 14 amino acids. The V gene's germline CDR1 is LNHDA and CDR2 SQIVND (reference sequence). With 6 bases clipped from V and 3 bases from J, the junction kept 7 bases outside the gene matches. The CDR3: CASSPQGPYTEAFF. CDR3 nucleotides: TGTGCCAGTAGCCCACAGGGGCCCTACACTGAAGCTTTCTTT. The entire variable domain, with the rest obtained from reference TRBV19 and TRBJ1-1, is as follows: DGGITQSPKYLFRKEGQNVTLSCEQNLNHDAMYWYRQDPGQGLRLIYYSQIVNDFQKGDIAEGYSVSREKKESFPLTVTSAQKNPTAFYLCASSPQGPYTEAFFGQGTRLTVV.

The gene calls are TRBV12-5 and TRBJ1-2, with no clear D. Germline CDR1 is LGHNT and CDR2 is FRNRAP. V lost 2 bases to trimming and J lost 5 bases, with 12 bases between them. This CDR3 is built from 14 residues. The CDR3 nucleotides are TGTGCTAGTGGTTTGTCCGGCAGCACATATGGCTACACCTTC. This gives the protein CASGLSGSTYGYTF.

The chain joins TRBV7-9 to TRBJ2-1; TRBD2 is a possible D gene (7 bases). The CDR3 sequence is 15 residues long. Per the germline V gene, CDR1 is SEHNR and CDR2 is FQNEAQ (reference sequence). V was cut by 2 bases and J by 7 bases, with 15 bases left in between. DNA of the CDR3: TGTGCCAGCAGCTTACAGGGGAGGGTGAAAAATGAGCAGTTCTTC. Protein product: CASSLQGRVKNEQFF.

The rearrangement links TRBV2 to TRBJ2-7; D unresolved. This CDR3 is built from 10 residues. Trimming removed 3 bases from V and 6 bases from J, with 3 bases in between. Germline CDR1 is SNHLY and CDR2 is FYNNEI. The CDR3: CASSDSEQYF. CDR3 bases: TGTGCCAGCAGTGACTCCGAGCAGTACTTC.

CDR3 in DNA: TGTGCCAGCAGTTGGACAGGGAATGGCTACACCTTC. Its protein is CASSWTGNGYTF. The V call is TRBV6-1, the J call TRBJ1-2, with TRBD1 identical over 8 bases. V lost 5 bases and J lost 6; bases outside the gene matches: 2. The CDR3 is made up of 12 amino acids. Germline V gene sequence: CDR1 MNHNS, CDR2 SASEGT.

The chain is built from TRBV4-1 and TRBJ1-4; tentative D call: TRBD1 (5 bases). This CDR3 has 14 residues. The germline V gene has CDR1 MGHRA and CDR2 YSYEKL. V lost 8 bases to trimming and J lost 4 bases, with 14 bases between them. The CDR3 region is CASRDQGHNEKLFF. CDR3 DNA sequence: TGCGCCAGCCGGGACCAAGGCCATAATGAAAAACTGTTTTTT.

The J gene is TRBJ2-7, the V gene TRBV5-1; TRBD1 is a possible D gene (6 bases). The germline CDR1 and CDR2 sequences are SGHRS and YFSETQ. This CDR3 contains 16 residues. V was trimmed by 3 bases and J by 1 base, leaving 17 bases between them. This chain's CDR3 is CASSSNSGTPSYEQYV. The CDR3, as DNA: TGCGCCAGCAGCTCCAATTCCGGGACACCTTCCTACGAGCAGTACGTC.

This clone was detected a few times. This specimen includes other DNA sequences encoding the same CDR3. The V and J genes are TRBV15 and TRBJ2-7; the D is unclear. CDR1 and CDR2 (germline): LNHNV, YYDKDF (reference sequence). Trimming removed 0 bases at V and 4 bases at J, with 7 bases between. CDR3 length: 13 residues. Here the CDR3 DNA reads TGTGCCACCAGCAGAGAGGGATTTTACGAGCAGTACTTC. This sequence encodes CATSREGFYEQYF.

The V call is TRBV5-4, the J call TRBJ1-1; TRBD1 might be the D (6 bases). Deletions cut 5 bases from V and 4 bases from J, with 18 bases between. The CDR3 runs to 15 residues. The germline gives CDR1 SGHNT, CDR2 YYREEE (reference sequence). The CDR3 region has the DNA TGTGCCAGCAGGCCCCCAGGGGTTGGGGCCACTGAAGCTTTCTTT. This sequence encodes CASRPPGVGATEAFF.

The chain employs TRBV30 and TRBJ2-7; TRBD2 matches at 11 bases. V lost 1 base to trimming and J lost 3 bases; unmatched junction nucleotides: 5. CDR1 is GTSNPN, CDR2 SVGIG, per germline (reference sequence). This CDR3 is built from 15 residues. CDR3 sequence reads: CAWSEGGTSGYEQYF. CDR3 nucleotides: TGTGCCTGGAGTGAGGGTGGGACTAGCGGCTACGAGCAGTACTTC.

V and J are TRBV6-4 and TRBJ2-2; no clear D. The ends were cut back, 6 bases at V and 3 bases at J, with 11 bases in the middle. The CDR3 runs to 14 residues. Looked up from germline, CDR1 is MRHNA and CDR2 is SNTAGT. The chain's CDR3 is CASRQLPHTGELFF. As DNA, the CDR3 is TGTGCCAGCAGACAACTCCCGCACACCGGGGAGCTGTTTTTT.

This chain links TRBV28 with TRBJ2-7, with 11 bases fitting TRBD2. The V gene end was trimmed by 2 bases and the J gene end by 6 bases; junction bases not matched to a gene: 3. This CDR3 is 14 amino acids long. Germline-derived CDR1 and CDR2 are MDHEN and SYDVKM. The CDR3 DNA sequence: TGTGCCAGCAGTTTAACTAGCGGGAGACGCGAGCAGTACTTC. Its protein product is CASSLTSGRREQYF.

The chain has TRBV27 and TRBJ2-7; the match to TRBD1 covers 11 bases. CDR1 is MNHEY and CDR2 is SMNVEV in the germline V gene (reference sequence). The CDR3 contains 17 residues. Trimming at V came to 2 bases and at J to 4 bases, leaving 10 bases not matched to a gene. DNA for the CDR3: TGTGCCAGCAGTTTAACCGGACAGGGGGCATTTGGGTACGAGCAGTACTTC. Translation gives CASSLTGQGAFGYEQYF.

This sequence joins TRBV6-1 and TRBJ1-2, with D possibly TRBD1 on 5 matching bases. The CDR3 runs to 14 residues. The V end lost 4 bases, the J end lost 2 bases, and 11 bases lay between the germline ends. Looked up from germline, CDR1 is MNHNS and CDR2 is SASEGT. DNA for the CDR3: TGTGCCAGCAGTGGACAGACAGAGAACTATGGCTACACCTTC. Amino acid sequence: CASSGQTENYGYTF.

The chain joins TRBV7-2 to TRBJ2-3, with D unclear. The germline V and J ends were trimmed by 1 base and 1 base, with 6 bases remaining between them. This CDR3 spans 14 amino acids. Germline V gene sequence: CDR1 SGHTA, CDR2 FQGNSA. The CDR3 DNA is TGTGCCAGCAGCTTAGATATAGGCACAGATACGCAGTATTTT. It is translated as CASSLDIGTDTQYF.

J is TRBJ2-3 and V is TRBV7-9; tentative D call: TRBD2 (5 bases). V lost 5 bases and J 3 bases, leaving 18 bases between the germline ends. The CDR3 has 16 amino acids. The germline V gene encodes CDR1 SEHNR and CDR2 FQNEAQ (reference sequence). This CDR3 reads CASSEGLPGWTDTQYF. Here the CDR3 DNA reads TGTGCCAGCAGCGAAGGACTCCCTGGGTGGACAGATACGCAGTATTTT.

The chain links TRBV27 to TRBJ2-1, with 10 bases that match TRBD2. Germline CDR1 MNHEY, CDR2 SMNVEV (reference sequence). V shed 0 bases, J shed 12 bases, and the junction held 5 bases outside the gene matches. The CDR3 runs 14 residues. The CDR3 DNA sequence: TGTGCCAGCAGTTTATCGTCTAGCGGGGGCCCGCAGTTCTTC. Its protein is CASSLSSSGGPQFF.

The chain's CDR3 is CASTRTQGIGNQPQHF. The CDR3 DNA is TGTGCCAGTACTAGAACACAGGGGATCGGGAATCAGCCCCAGCATTTT. The rearrangement uses TRBV19 and TRBJ1-5; 7 nucleotides match TRBD1. CDR1 LNHDA and CDR2 SQIVND come from the germline V gene (reference sequence). V lost 7 bases, J lost 4 bases, and 13 bases stayed unmatched. This CDR3 has 16 residues. The full variable domain, its missing parts supplied by reference TRBV19 and TRBJ1-5, is DGGITQSPKYLFRKEGQNVTLSCEQNLNHDAMYWYRQDPGQGLRLIYYSQIVNDFQKGDIAEGYSVSREKKESFPLTVTSAQKNPTAFYLCASTRTQGIGNQPQHFGDGTRLSIL.

The CDR3 DNA reads as TGCAGCGTTCGGACTAGCGGGAGGATGCATGAGCAGTTCTTC. It specifies CSVRTSGRMHEQFF. The chain joins TRBV29-1 to TRBJ2-1; the match to TRBD2 covers 14 bases. The CDR3 consists of 14 residues. The J segment lost 8 bases and the V segment lost 5 bases, leaving 5 bases of the junction unmatched. In germline, CDR1 is SQVTM, CDR2 ANQGSEA.

The gene calls are TRBV6-1 and TRBJ1-3; D may be TRBD1 (5 bases). The CDR3 contains 13 residues. The germline CDR1 and CDR2 sequences are MNHNS and SASEGT. With 6 bases removed from V and 4 bases from J, the gap between germline ends came to 10 bases. CDR3 DNA sequence: TGTGCCAGCAGGGGGGGGATAGGAAACACCATATATTTT. It codes for CASRGGIGNTIYF.

The V call is TRBV29-1, the J call TRBJ1-4, with unresolved D. Trimming pared 7 bases from V and 6 bases from J, leaving 12 bases between. Germline V gene sequence: CDR1 SQVTM, CDR2 ANQGSEA. The CDR3 extends over 12 amino acids. The CDR3 bases are TGCAGCGCTCGAGTTAGGGATGAAAAACTGTTTTTT. This gives the protein CSARVRDEKLFF.

The chain carries TRBV28 and TRBJ1-3; 11 nucleotides match TRBD1. V trimming: 5 bases; J trimming: 1 base; junction bases outside the gene matches: 13. The CDR3 consists of 19 residues. Germline values: CDR1 MDHEN, CDR2 SYDVKM. This CDR3 is CASSRTGGYFSSSGNTIYF. The CDR3 coding sequence is TGTGCCAGCAGTAGGACAGGGGGCTATTTCAGTTCTTCTGGAAACACCATATATTTT.

The CDR3 reads CASSLGSQQQETQYF. CDR3 DNA: TGTGCCAGCAGCTTAGGATCCCAGCAACAAGAGACCCAGTACTTC. The chain uses TRBV7-2 and TRBJ2-5; D uncertain. This CDR3 has 15 residues. CDR1 is SGHTA, CDR2 FQGNSA, per germline. V was cut by 1 base and J by 2 bases, with 11 bases left in between.

The rearrangement uses TRBV11-2 and TRBJ1-3; D uncertain. V was cut by 5 bases and J by 0 bases, with 8 bases left in between. CDR1 and CDR2 (germline): SGHAT, FQNNGV. This CDR3 comprises 14 residues. The CDR3 DNA sequence: TGTGCCAGCAGCCGAGGAAGCTCTGGAAACACCATATATTTT. Translation: CASSRGSSGNTIYF. Variable domain in full (rest from reference TRBV11-2 and TRBJ1-3): EAGVAQSPRYKIIEKRQSVAFWCNPISGHATLYWYQQILGQGPKLLIQFQNNGVVDDSQLPKDRFSAERLKGVDSTLKIQPAKLEDSAVYLCASSRGSSGNTIYFGEGSWLTVV.

This clone was counted a few times. V and J are TRBV5-1 and TRBJ1-1; 9 nucleotides match TRBD1. The V gene's germline CDR1 is SGHRS and CDR2 YFSETQ. Losses at the gene ends were 7 bases for V and 0 bases for J; bases not matched to a gene: 4. CDR3 length: 14 residues. CDR3 nucleotide sequence: TGCGCCAGCGGCGACAGGGGGGTGAACACTGAAGCTTTCTTT. This codes for CASGDRGVNTEAFF.

V gene TRBV13 combines with J gene TRBJ2-7; D is undetermined. The CDR3 sequence is 13 residues long. Germline V gene data show CDR1 as PRHDT and CDR2 as FYEKMQ (reference sequence). Trimming removed 3 bases from V and 1 base from J, with 7 bases in between. This CDR3 reads CASSFRWSYEQYF. The DNA for the CDR3 is TGTGCCAGCAGCTTCCGGTGGTCCTACGAGCAGTACTTC.

The chain links TRBV5-6 to TRBJ1-5; TRBD1 is a possible D gene (5 bases). V was shortened by 0 bases and J by 3 bases, with 22 bases between the two germline ends. This CDR3 comprises 19 residues. Germline CDR1 SGHDT, CDR2 YYEEEE. The CDR3 protein is CASSLAGGDVARANQPQHF. In DNA, the CDR3 is TGTGCCAGCAGCTTGGCGGGGGGGGACGTAGCCAGGGCCAATCAGCCCCAGCATTTT.

The chain carries TRBV5-1 and TRBJ2-2; no firm D call. Germline CDR1 SGHRS, CDR2 YFSETQ. CDR3 size: 12 residues. V was clipped by 1 base and J by 2 bases, with 0 bases between them. The CDR3 nucleotides are TGCGCCAGCAGCTTGAACACCGGGGAGCTGTTTTTT. Encoded protein: CASSLNTGELFF.